This TCR beta chain appears in the sequencing data of a study of blood T cell repertoires in COVID-19. At the level of the study: T cells, B-cell-depleted T cells, or PBMCs provided the cDNA or gDNA that served as material.

Per the study methods: It was from reference gene primer amplification that nucleated cell counts were estimated. Sequencing was performed with immunoSEQ multiplex PCR; in TCRdb, only in-frame clones are kept and a portion is missing. The V and J calls and clone size come from that table; D and trimming were worked out from the DNA. Of around 270,000 clones listed, around 83% are singletons. V shed 5 bases, J shed 5 bases, and the junction held 8 bases outside the gene matches. The CDR3 runs to 15 residues. Germline loops: CDR1 SEHNR, CDR2 FQNEAQ (reference sequence). V is TRBV7-9 and J is TRBJ2-7; 11 bases fit TRBD2. The clonotype originates from a woman aged 40-49 years who had recovered from COVID-19. Sample: peripheral blood. DNA for the CDR3: TGTGCCAGCAGCCTCCGGACTAGCGGGTACCACGAGCAGTACTTC. This gives the protein CASSLRTSGYHEQYF.